What follows is one T cell receptor (beta chain) and its context. The specificity of this receptor is unknown. Per-nucleotide qualities are absent, and no much larger clonotype sits a single base away. This entry comes from a study of human T cells and chemical hapten exposure listed by TCRdb under 2021. In the study overall: For sensitization, 2% DPC in acetone was applied to a 2 cm by 2 cm area of upper inner arm skin. Patch testing on the upper back used Finn chambers containing 0.01% DPC, with scoring done after 6 days according to International Contact Dermatitis Research Group standards. The study tracked peripheral blood TCR repertoire changes in vivo during primary and secondary sensitization to the hapten diphenylcyclopropenone (DPC) in alopecia patients. Blood samples were taken from patients before sensitization (week 0) and at 2, 6 and about 24 weeks after DPC sensitization. Blood for TCR sequencing was provided by twenty-nine alopecia patients at one to four time points (pre-sensitization, 2, 6 and 24 weeks). The patient cohort, mostly female, included alopecia areata with under or over 50% scalp involvement, alopecia totalis and alopecia universalis. Throughout the approximately 23-week study period, patients were also given weekly therapeutic DPC doses on the scalp. Libraries were pooled for sequencing, and variation in per-sample TCR yields was attributed mainly to small differences in library volumes within the pool. What the study reported, not specific to this receptor: Compared with pre-sensitization or healthy control sets, expanded TCRs formed significantly more large CDR3 similarity clusters, which is consistent with antigen-driven responses. After repeated subsampling, changes were observed in the strength of the expansion versus patch-test correlation and in the threshold at which the correlation became significant. Patch test score was positively correlated with the number of PT1 expanded TCRs, with significance at thresholds 8, 16 and 32 but not at 4. DPC sensitization did not change how many TCRs were above 1 in 1000 frequency, and no evidence was found of alterations in global repertoire structure. Because every patient had alopecia, a presumed autoimmune disease, the patients' immune response might differ from that of healthy individuals.

Library preparation was by RACE. The sequencing machine was a NextSeq 500. Library preparation attached unique molecular identifiers to individual cDNA molecules for quantitative, reproducible TCR counting. Each blood RNA sample was used to sequence both TCR alpha and TCR beta chains. As for how the authors treated the data: The median number of TCRs per sample was approximately 96,000, ranging from roughly 20,000 to 690,600. The Decombinator software suite was used to annotate the V, J and CDR3 of the TCR reads. Every sample was subsampled to the same number of TCRs (28,000) for the PS versus PT1 abundance plots. TCRs were defined as expanded if absent before sensitization and observed at least eight times at the 2-week time point. The public sequencing data were trimmed at Q25 with fastp and processed into clonotypes with MiXCR by TCRdb, which kept only in-frame beta chains. Rows with one shared CDR3 protein collapse into an entry with the most common genes and DNA. The V and J calls follow TCRdb's processing rather than the paper's. The table for this sample lists around 180,000 distinct CDR3 sequences; around 30% of them were counted only once. About 2.7% of the sample is taken by the ten largest.

CDR3 length: 13 amino acids, cysteine to phenylalanine. Only the CDR3 portion is preserved as DNA: 39 bases, with reading frame beginning at the first base. V is pared back by 4 bases and J by 10 bases, with 16 bases lying between the germline termini. CDR1 is given as SNHLY and CDR2 as FYNNEI, both from the germline V gene. The label giving this sample's time point can be read as: pre-sensitization, week 0. What the treatment or condition label conveys for this sample: therapeutic diphenylcyclopropenone sensitization with weekly scalp DPC. Blood at each patch-test visit was drawn before the patch test was applied. Patients were eligible if aged 18 to 70, diagnosed with alopecia and judged suitable for DPC therapy, and pregnant patients were excluded. Total RNA was isolated from unfractionated whole blood collected in Tempus Blood RNA tubes.

The sequence was obtained from a woman in her twenties or thirties with alopecia areata. Some clones in this sample may be carry-over from other donors' samples. The rearranged chain carries TRBV2 and TRBJ1-1, with TRBD1 as a weak D call on 5 bases. The sequences come from whole blood, collected in connection with sensitization to the hapten diphenylcyclopropenone (DPC). The CDR3 in this case is CASSGQRGGRAFF. The DNA sequence reads TGTGCCAGCAGTGGTCAGAGGGGAGGGAGAGCTTTCTTT. The full variable domain, with segments outside the CDR3 supplied by the reference TRBV2 and TRBJ1-1 proteins, appears as EPEVTQTPSHQVTQMGQEVILRCVPISNHLYFYWYRQILGQKVEFLVSFYNNEISEKSEIFDDQFSVERPDGSNFTLKIRSTKLEDSAMYFCASSGQRGGRAFFGQGTRLTVV.